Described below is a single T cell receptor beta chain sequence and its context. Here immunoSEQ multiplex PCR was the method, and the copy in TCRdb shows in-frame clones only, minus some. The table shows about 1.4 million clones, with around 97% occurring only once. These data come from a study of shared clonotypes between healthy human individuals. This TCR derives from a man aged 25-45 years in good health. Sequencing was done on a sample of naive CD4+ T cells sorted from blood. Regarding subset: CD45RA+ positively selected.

The CDR3 nucleotides are TGTGCCAGCAGTAGGGGAGCGGGCAACTATGGCTACACCTTC. Translation gives CASSRGAGNYGYTF. V and J are TRBV2 and TRBJ1-2; D may be TRBD1 (5 bases). V dropped 5 bases and J dropped 2 bases, with 12 bases sitting between them. The CDR3 loop spans 14 amino acids. Germline loops: CDR1 SNHLY, CDR2 FYNNEI.